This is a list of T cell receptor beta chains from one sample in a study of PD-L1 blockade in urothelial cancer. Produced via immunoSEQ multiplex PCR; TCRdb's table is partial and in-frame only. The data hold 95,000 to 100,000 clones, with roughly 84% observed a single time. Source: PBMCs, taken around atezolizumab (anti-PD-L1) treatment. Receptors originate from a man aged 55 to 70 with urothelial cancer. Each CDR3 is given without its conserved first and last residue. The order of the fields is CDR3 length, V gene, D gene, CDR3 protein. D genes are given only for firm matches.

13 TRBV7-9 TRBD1 ASSLPTGTGAEAF
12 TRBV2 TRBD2 ASIAGENQETQY
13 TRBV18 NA ASSPLEQANYGYT
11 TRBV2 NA ASSSGETYGYT
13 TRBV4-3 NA ASSQDSEITDTQY
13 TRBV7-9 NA ASSMLAGGYDTQY
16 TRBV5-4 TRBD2 ASSLASGGLLSYNEQF
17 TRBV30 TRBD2 AWSRTSGYRSSTNNEQF
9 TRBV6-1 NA ASSLPMRAF
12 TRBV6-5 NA ASSPFPSSYEQY
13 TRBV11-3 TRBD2 ASSLAGGNTGELF
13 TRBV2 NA ASSDRQASTDTQY
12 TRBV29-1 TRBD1 SVVPGQGRTEAF
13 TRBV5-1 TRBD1 ASSPGGANTGELF
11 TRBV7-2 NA ASSGQGGGEQY
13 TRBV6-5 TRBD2 ASSPGLAMFYEQY
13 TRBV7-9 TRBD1 ASSAGQGASQPQH
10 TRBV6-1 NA ASPGGWDEQY
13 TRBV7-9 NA ASSPDSFSGNTIY
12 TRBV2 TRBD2 ASGGLADTGELF
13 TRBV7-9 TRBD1 ASSLAGTGVEKLF
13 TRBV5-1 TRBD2 ASSGGRGGQETQY
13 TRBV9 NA ASSVGGQGNQPQH
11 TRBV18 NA ASRYRSTDTQY
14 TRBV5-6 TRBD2 ASRGPTSGNSYEQY
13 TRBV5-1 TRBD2 ASRTSGTLYNEQF
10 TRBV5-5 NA ASSLVAAEQY
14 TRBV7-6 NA ASSLGHSGYNSPLH
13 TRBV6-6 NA ASSWVTGYGEKLF
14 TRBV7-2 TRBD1 ASSLVTGGSNYGYT
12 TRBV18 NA ASSLSRGGYGYT
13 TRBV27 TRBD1 ASSVQGLTNQPQH
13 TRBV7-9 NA ASSLRGVERETQY
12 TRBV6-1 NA ASRDSDSYQPQH
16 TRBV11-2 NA ASSPHQTASSGANVLT
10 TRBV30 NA AWAPGFYEQY
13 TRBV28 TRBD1 ASSFRSTGGNGYT
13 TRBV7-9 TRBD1 ASGRGQGAPNTQY
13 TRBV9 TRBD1 ASSRNPGQGKEAF
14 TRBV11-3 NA ASSLNPDWWGSEQY
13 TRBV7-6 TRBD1 ASSPPGQTYNEQF
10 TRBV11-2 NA ASSPGANVLT
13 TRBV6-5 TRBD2 ASSGRAGNFYEQY